The rows below give T cell receptor beta chains drawn from one sample of a study of blood T cell repertoires in COVID-19. Repertoires were generated with immunoSEQ multiplex PCR, while TCRdb's copy carries only in-frame clones and drops some. There are about 250,000 clones in the sample; 87% occur only once, and roughly 3% lies in the top ten. Sequenced: peripheral blood. The source is a man aged 18 to 35 with active or convalescent COVID-19. Each CDR3 is given without its conserved first and last residue. Rows may omit the clone size; those that give it use once, few, many or a size class.

CDR3aa,j_gene,v_gene,abundance
ASSSRGMEQF,TRBJ2-1,TRBV11-3,-
ASSFPLVQGLANYGYT,TRBJ1-2,TRBV5-1,-
ASSLSGANVLT,TRBJ2-6,TRBV6-2/TRBV6-3,-
ASSAGSGGLGEKLF,TRBJ1-4,TRBV5-5,-
ASSQQLALEQY,TRBJ2-7,TRBV3-1/TRBV3-2,-
ASSQVDSNNSPLH,TRBJ1-6,TRBV14,-
AWSRRLDLSTDTQY,TRBJ2-3,TRBV30,few
AISEAGDTEAF,TRBJ1-1,TRBV10-3,-
ASSLLTSGASTDTQY,TRBJ2-3,TRBV5-1,-
ASSVTVGYDTGELF,TRBJ2-2,TRBV9,-
ASSRQGDGKNIQY,TRBJ2-4,TRBV9,-
ASVTGGRAPDTQY,TRBJ2-3,TRBV13,-
ASSPPTSRPY,TRBJ2-3,TRBV18,-
ASSQGANTGELF,TRBJ2-2,TRBV19,-
ASSLYAGLSYGYT,TRBJ1-2,TRBV11-2,few
ATNGGGDISPLH,TRBJ1-6,TRBV4-1,-
ASSLTTGELF,TRBJ2-2,TRBV5-1,-
ASSELDFGGYT,TRBJ1-2,TRBV10-1,once
ASSLPTGTSYNEQF,TRBJ2-1,TRBV19,-
ASSLNQNTEAF,TRBJ1-1,TRBV5-1,-
ASSPYSVNTEAF,TRBJ1-1,TRBV6-6,once
ASSISGGHDTQY,TRBJ2-3,TRBV19,-